This entry is about one T cell receptor beta chain. TCR beta chains were sequenced at survey level with immunoSEQ. The repertoire was sequenced with immunoSEQ multiplex PCR; TCRdb's copy has only in-frame clones and lacks some. The profile shows some 70,000 clones, just under 95% of them singletons. The CDR3 totals 16 residues. The germline CDR1 and CDR2 sequences are MDHEN and SYDVKM. Deletions cut 6 bases from V and 1 base from J, with 19 bases between. The sequencing sample was made of PBMCs. The chain employs TRBV28 and TRBJ2-7; D might be TRBD1 (5 bases). The TCR sequence derives from a man aged 35 to 55 with rheumatoid arthritis. The CDR3 region is CASRSPYKAGSYEQYF. CDR3 DNA sequence: TGTGCCAGCAGGTCTCCCTACAAGGCAGGGTCCTACGAGCAGTACTTC.